This section outlines one T cell receptor beta chain sequence together with its context. Germline CDR1 is SEHNR and CDR2 is FQNEAQ (reference sequence). CDR3 length: 14 residues. The ends lost 7 bases at V and 3 bases at J; junction bases unmatched: 6. The data originate from a study of shared clonotypes between healthy human individuals. Unsorted PBMC DNA underwent sequencing on ten immunoSEQ deep assay plates. This table comes from immunoSEQ multiplex PCR, and its TCRdb copy is limited to in-frame clones, with some not included. Of under 600,000 clones in the sample, approximately 79% were seen once.

The sequence derives from a woman in her forties in good health. Some clones in this sample may be carry-over from other donors' samples. The rearrangement links TRBV7-9 to TRBJ2-1; 7 nucleotides line up with TRBD1. Material for sequencing was PBMCs. This CDR3 reads CASTISGGYNEQFF. CDR3 DNA: TGTGCCAGCACCATTTCAGGGGGCTACAATGAGCAGTTCTTC.